This record looks at one T cell receptor beta chain sequence and its context. Its antigen remains unidentified. CDR3 length equals 14 residues. Germline CDR1 is MGHRA and CDR2 is YSYEKL. Trimming removed 3 bases from V and 2 bases from J, with 9 bases in between. Amplification used 60 Vbeta primers and 13 Jbeta primers. The table came from immunoSEQ multiplex PCR; TCRdb's copy has only in-frame clones and leaves some out. The repertoire holds 200,000 or so clones, with about 83% as singletons. The sample is drawn from a study of cytomegalovirus exposure and HLA in healthy donors. At sampling all donors were nominally healthy, likely with unrecorded immune exposures. Regarding the study as a whole: Cytomegalovirus association was listed for 170 or so TCR beta chains. Follow-up analysis seemed to connect common viral pathogens with several of the most significant clusters identified.

The TCR sequence derives from a man aged 35 to 55 in good health and CMV-seronegative. Specimen: PBMCs. This chain links TRBV4-1 with TRBJ2-3, with D possibly TRBD2 on 6 matching bases. DNA of the CDR3: TGCGCCAGCAGCCAGGGACTGTCCACAGATACGCAGTATTTT. This gives the protein CASSQGLSTDTQYF.